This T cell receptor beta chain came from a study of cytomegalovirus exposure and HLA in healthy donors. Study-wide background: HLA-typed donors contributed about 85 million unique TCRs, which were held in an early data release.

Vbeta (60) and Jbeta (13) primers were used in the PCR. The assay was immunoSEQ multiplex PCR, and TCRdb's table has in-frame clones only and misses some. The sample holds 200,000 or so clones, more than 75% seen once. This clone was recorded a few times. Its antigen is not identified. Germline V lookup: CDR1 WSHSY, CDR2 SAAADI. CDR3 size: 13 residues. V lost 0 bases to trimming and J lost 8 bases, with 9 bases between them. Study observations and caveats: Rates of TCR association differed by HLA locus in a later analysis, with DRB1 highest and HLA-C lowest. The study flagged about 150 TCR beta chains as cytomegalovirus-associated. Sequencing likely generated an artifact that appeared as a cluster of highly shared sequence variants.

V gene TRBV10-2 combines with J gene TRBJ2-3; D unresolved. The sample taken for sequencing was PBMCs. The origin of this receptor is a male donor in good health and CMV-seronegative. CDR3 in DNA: TGCGCCAGCAGTGAGTCTAAAGTTAGTACGCAGTATTTT. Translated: CASSESKVSTQYF.